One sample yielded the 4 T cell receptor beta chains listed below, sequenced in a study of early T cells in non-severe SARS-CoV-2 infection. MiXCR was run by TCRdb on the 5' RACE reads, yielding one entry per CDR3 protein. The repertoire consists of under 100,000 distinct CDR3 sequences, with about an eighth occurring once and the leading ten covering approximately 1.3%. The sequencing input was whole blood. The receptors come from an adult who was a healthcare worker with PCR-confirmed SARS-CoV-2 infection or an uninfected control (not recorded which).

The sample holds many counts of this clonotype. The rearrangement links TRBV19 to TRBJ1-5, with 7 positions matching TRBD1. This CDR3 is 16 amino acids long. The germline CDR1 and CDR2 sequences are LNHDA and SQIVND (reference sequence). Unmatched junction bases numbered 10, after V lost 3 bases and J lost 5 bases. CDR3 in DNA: TGTGCCAGTAGTATTCCGGGGACAGCGGAATATCAGCCCCAGCATTTT. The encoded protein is CASSIPGTAEYQPQHF.

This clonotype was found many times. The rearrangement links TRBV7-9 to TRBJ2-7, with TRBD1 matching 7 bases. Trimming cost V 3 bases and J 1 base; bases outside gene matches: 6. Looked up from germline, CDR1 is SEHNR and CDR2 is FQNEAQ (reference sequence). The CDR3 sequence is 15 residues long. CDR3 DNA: TGTGCCAGCAGCTTCGGGGACAGTTCTTCCTACGAGCAGTACTTC. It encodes CASSFGDSSSYEQYF.

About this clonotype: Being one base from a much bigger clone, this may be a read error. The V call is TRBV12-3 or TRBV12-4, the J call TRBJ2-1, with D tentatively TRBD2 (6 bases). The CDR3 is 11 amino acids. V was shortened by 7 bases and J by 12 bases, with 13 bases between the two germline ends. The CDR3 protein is CASTLGGTQFF. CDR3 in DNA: TGTGCCAGCACCCTCGGAGGGACGCAGTTCTTC.

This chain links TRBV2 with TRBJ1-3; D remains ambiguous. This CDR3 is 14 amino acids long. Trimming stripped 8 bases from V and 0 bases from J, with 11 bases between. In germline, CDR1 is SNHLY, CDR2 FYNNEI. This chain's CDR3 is CASLERGSGNTIYF. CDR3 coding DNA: TGTGCCAGCCTCGAACGGGGCTCTGGAAACACCATATATTTT.